Listed below are T cell receptor beta chains from one sample, sequenced in a study of PD-1 blockade in classical Hodgkin lymphoma. Method: immunoSEQ multiplex PCR; TCRdb's copy keeps in-frame clones and lacks some. The profile shows about 6,800 clones, about 62% of them singletons. The sample here was CD8+ T cells from blood, taken before the fourth cycle of nivolumab. These TCRs come from a human donor with classical Hodgkin lymphoma. Each CDR3 is given with its conserved first and last residue. The order of the fields is D gene, V gene, J gene, CDR3 length, clone size, CDR3 DNA, CDR3 protein. The D gene is left open where the match is weak. Not every row has a clone size; where given, it reads once, few, many or a size class.

-,TRBV15,TRBJ2-7,14,-,TGTGCCACCAGCAGAGATTGGGGGAATTACGAGCAGTACTTC,CATSRDWGNYEQYF
TRBD2,TRBV27,TRBJ2-5,14,-,TGTGCCAGCAGTCCGTGGACTAGCGGGGGGACCCAGTACTTC,CASSPWTSGGTQYF
-,TRBV6-6,TRBJ1-4,12,-,TGTGCCAGTTCGGGGAGGAATGAAAAACTGTTTTTT,CASSGRNEKLFF
-,TRBV27,TRBJ2-7,15,-,TGTGCCAGCAGTCACCGGACAAGGGAGGCCTACGAGCAGTACTTC,CASSHRTREAYEQYF
-,TRBV27,TRBJ1-1,13,-,TGTGCCAGCAGTTTCCGTCCGGGGCCTGAAGCTTTCTTT,CASSFRPGPEAFF
-,TRBV4-1,TRBJ2-7,14,-,TGCGCCAGCAGCCAAACAGGCAGCAACTACGAGCAGTACTTC,CASSQTGSNYEQYF
TRBD2,TRBV29-1,TRBJ2-7,16,-,TGCAGCGTTGCAGGGGTTACTAGCGGCCACATTTACGAGCAGTACTTC,CSVAGVTSGHIYEQYF
-,TRBV5-1,TRBJ2-7,13,-,TGCGCCAGCAGCACCGGGACCCTCTACGAGCAGTACTTC,CASSTGTLYEQYF
-,TRBV13,TRBJ2-2,13,few,TGTGCCAGCAGCTCCTCCTGGGGCGGGGAGCTGTTTTTT,CASSSSWGGELFF
TRBD2,TRBV30,TRBJ2-3,15,medium-sized,TGTGCCTGGCATGAAGCGGGAGGGCCGTGGGATACGCAGTATTTT,CAWHEAGGPWDTQYF
TRBD2,TRBV27,TRBJ2-1,15,-,TGTGCCAGCAGGGGACTAGCGGGCCACTTTCTTGAGCAGTTCTTC,CASRGLAGHFLEQFF
TRBD1,TRBV30,TRBJ1-6,14,-,TGTGCCTGGGGGACAGGGGTTTTAGGTTCACCCCTCCACTTT,CAWGTGVLGSPLHF
TRBD1,TRBV11-2,TRBJ1-4,14,-,TGTGCCAGCAGCTTAAACAGGGGGCTTGAAAAACTGTTTTTT,CASSLNRGLEKLFF
TRBD2,TRBV5-4,TRBJ2-5,15,few,TGTGCCAGCAGCCTGAGCGGGAGGCCCTCGGAGACCCAGTACTTC,CASSLSGRPSETQYF
-,TRBV28,TRBJ2-7,12,-,TGTGCCAGCAGTTACATGCTCTGGGAGCAGTACTTC,CASSYMLWEQYF
TRBD2,TRBV5-6,TRBJ2-7,16,-,TGTGCCAGCAGCCCTCGCGGGGGAGGGTCCTCCTACGAGCAGTACTTC,CASSPRGGGSSYEQYF
-,TRBV6-6,TRBJ2-7,13,-,TGTGCCAGCAGCCCCTCGGACAGCTACGAGCAGTACTTC,CASSPSDSYEQYF
-,TRBV5-6,TRBJ2-7,14,-,TGTGCCAGCAGCTTGGGCGGCTACCTCTACGAGCAGTACTTC,CASSLGGYLYEQYF
-,TRBV2,TRBJ1-6,15,-,TGTGCCAGCAGTGAAGCGTGGGGGAGGAATTCACCCCTCCACTTT,CASSEAWGRNSPLHF
-,TRBV2,TRBJ1-6,16,-,TGTGCCAGCAGTGAACCCCACCGTGACACCAATTCACCCCTCCACTTT,CASSEPHRDTNSPLHF
TRBD2,TRBV27,TRBJ2-1,15,few,TGTGCCAGCAGTTTATCTAGCGGGAGCAGTAGTGAGCAGTTCTTC,CASSLSSGSSSEQFF
TRBD1,TRBV4-1,TRBJ2-3,16,-,TGCGCCAGCAGCCAAGAAACAGGGGTGGGCACAGATACGCAGTATTTT,CASSQETGVGTDTQYF
TRBD1,TRBV27,TRBJ2-7,14,-,TGTGCCAGCAGTCTAAGGGACAGTCGTAACGAGCAGTACTTC,CASSLRDSRNEQYF
-,TRBV4-1,TRBJ1-2,14,few,TGCGCCAGCAGCCAAGATTGGGGGGGGGATGGCTACACCTTC,CASSQDWGGDGYTF
-,TRBV4-1,TRBJ2-3,14,-,TGCGCCAGCAGCCCTTACAGAAGCGCAGATACGCAGTATTTT,CASSPYRSADTQYF
-,TRBV29-1,TRBJ2-7,15,-,TGCAGCGCCGTAGGGGCCGAACTAAGCTCCTACGAGCAGTACTTC,CSAVGAELSSYEQYF
-,TRBV11-2,TRBJ2-7,13,-,TGTGCCAGCAGTCAGGGTTCGACCTACGAGCAGTACTTC,CASSQGSTYEQYF
TRBD1,TRBV28,TRBJ2-5,16,-,TGTGCCAGCAGTCCGACCCTGGACAGGCTCCAAGAGACCCAGTACTTC,CASSPTLDRLQETQYF
TRBD1,TRBV11-2,TRBJ2-7,14,once,TGTGCCAGCAGCCTACCGACAGGGCCAGGCGAGCAGTACTTC,CASSLPTGPGEQYF
-,TRBV2,TRBJ1-2,15,-,TGTGCCAGCAGGATTGGACGCCCGGTTCCCTATGGCTACACCTTC,CASRIGRPVPYGYTF
-,TRBV27,TRBJ2-1,13,few,TGTGCCAGTACCGGGGTCCGGGGGAATGAGCAGTTCTTC,CASTGVRGNEQFF